The 3 T cell receptor beta chains below come from one sample, sequenced in a study of T cells in Graves' hyperthyroidism and ophthalmopathy. Using RNA transcripts as the source, TCR beta CDR3 regions were amplified. The study used the HTBI primer set for a first-round RT-PCR of the TCR CDR3. Via MiXCR, TCRdb re-called the multiplex PCR reads, giving one row per CDR3 protein. This sample has about 640,000 distinct CDR3 sequences, with roughly 15% found just once. The sample comprised blood. Every receptor here comes from a woman between 45 and 65 years old with Graves' ophthalmopathy.

The table lists this clonotype with many counts. This chain uses TRBV5-1 with TRBJ2-3; a possible D gene is TRBD1 (6 bases). The CDR3 totals 14 residues. Germline V gene sequence: CDR1 SGHRS, CDR2 YFSETQ. Deletions cut 7 bases from V and 0 bases from J, with 12 bases between. CDR3 DNA sequence: TGCGCCAGCGTACGAGGGGGAAGCACAGATACGCAGTATTTT. Translation gives CASVRGGSTDTQYF. The whole variable domain, filled in from reference TRBV5-1 and TRBJ2-3, reads KAGVTQTPRYLIKTRGQQVTLSCSPISGHRSVSWYQQTPGQGLQFLFEYFSETQRNKGNFPGRFSGRQFSNSRSEMNVSTLELGDSALYLCASVRGGSTDTQYFGPGTRLTVL.

This clonotype was seen repeatedly, ten times or more. The chain recombines TRBV7-2 with TRBJ1-4; D not certain. Germline CDR1 reads SGHTA; CDR2 reads FQGNSA. The ends were cut back, 4 bases at V and 0 bases at J, with 6 bases in the middle. The CDR3 extends over 14 amino acids. Written as DNA, the CDR3 is TGTGCCAGCAGCTACAGCCCAACTAATGAAAAACTGTTTTTT. This sequence encodes CASSYSPTNEKLFF.

The genes are TRBV27 and TRBJ2-7, with 9 bases fitting TRBD1. CDR3 length: 16 residues. V was pared by 1 base and J by 7 bases, with 11 bases of the junction left unmatched. From germline, CDR1 is MNHEY and CDR2 SMNVEV (reference sequence). CDR3 in amino acids: CASSLLQGASKKEQYF. The CDR3 coding sequence is TGTGCCAGCAGTTTATTACAGGGGGCTAGTAAGAAGGAGCAGTACTTC.